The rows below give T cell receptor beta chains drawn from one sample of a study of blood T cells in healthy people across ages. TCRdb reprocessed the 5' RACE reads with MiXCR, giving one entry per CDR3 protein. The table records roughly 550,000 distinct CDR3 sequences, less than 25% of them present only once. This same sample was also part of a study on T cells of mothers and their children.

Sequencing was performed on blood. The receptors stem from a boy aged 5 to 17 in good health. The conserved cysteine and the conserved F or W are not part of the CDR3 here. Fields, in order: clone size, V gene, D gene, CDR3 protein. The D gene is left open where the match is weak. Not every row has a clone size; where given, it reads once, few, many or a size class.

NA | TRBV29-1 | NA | SARENSNQPQH
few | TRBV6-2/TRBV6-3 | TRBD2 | ASTSYFGTPGTSGRYEQY
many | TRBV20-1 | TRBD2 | SARGLAGINEQF
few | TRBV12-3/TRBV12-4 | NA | ASSRGDFGTEAF
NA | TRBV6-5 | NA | ASSKGHTDTQY
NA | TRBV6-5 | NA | ASTPSWGIKETQY
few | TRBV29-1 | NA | SVEDPGQPYGYT
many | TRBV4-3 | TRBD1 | ASSQDRGQADTQY
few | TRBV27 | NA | ASSPISSNQPQH
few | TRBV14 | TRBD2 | ASSQTLTAGVETQY
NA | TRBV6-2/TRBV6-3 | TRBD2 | VSNTGLAPETQY
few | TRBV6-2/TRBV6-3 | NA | ASSRAGDTGELF
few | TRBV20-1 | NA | SARDLDRHNEQF
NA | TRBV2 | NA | ASSDPPYEQY
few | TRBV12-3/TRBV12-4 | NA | ASSLKSRNEAQY
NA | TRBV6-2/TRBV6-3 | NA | ASSRPFNQPQH
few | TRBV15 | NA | ATSRPRDGEITGELF
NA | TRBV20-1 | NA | SARGGNTIY
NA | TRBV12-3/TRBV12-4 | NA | ASTPGPQETQY
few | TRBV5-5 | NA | ASSLGRSEQF
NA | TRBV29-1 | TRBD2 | SVDRSGDDYNEQF
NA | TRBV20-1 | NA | SASEAGVSGANVLT
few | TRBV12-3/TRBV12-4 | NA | ASSLGGARDTGELF
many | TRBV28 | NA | ASSLSTKNIQY
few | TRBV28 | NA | ASSLRGHRLCQY
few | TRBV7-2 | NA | ASSVQNLAAGGSNTQY
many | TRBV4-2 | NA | ASSQGPGMEQY
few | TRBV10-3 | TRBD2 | AISRGGVAYEQY